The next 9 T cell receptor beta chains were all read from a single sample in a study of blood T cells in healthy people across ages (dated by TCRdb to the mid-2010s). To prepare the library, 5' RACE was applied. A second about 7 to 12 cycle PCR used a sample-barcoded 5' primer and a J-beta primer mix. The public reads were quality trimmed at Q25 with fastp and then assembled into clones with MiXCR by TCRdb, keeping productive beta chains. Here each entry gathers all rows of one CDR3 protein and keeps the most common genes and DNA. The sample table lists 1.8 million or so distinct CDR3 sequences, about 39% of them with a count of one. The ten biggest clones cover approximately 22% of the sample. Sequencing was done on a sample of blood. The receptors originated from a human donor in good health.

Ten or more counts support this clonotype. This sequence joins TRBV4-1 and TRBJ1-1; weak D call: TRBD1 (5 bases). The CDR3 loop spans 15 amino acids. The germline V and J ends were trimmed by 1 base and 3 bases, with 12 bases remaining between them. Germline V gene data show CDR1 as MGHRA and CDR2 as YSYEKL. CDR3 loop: CASSQGREGDTEAFF. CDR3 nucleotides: TGCGCCAGCAGCCAAGGGAGGGAAGGGGACACTGAAGCTTTCTTT.

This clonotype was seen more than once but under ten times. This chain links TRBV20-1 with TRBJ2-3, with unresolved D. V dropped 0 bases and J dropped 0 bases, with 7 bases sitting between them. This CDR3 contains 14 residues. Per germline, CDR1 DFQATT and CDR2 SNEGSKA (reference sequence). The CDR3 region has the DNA TGCAGTGCTAGAGATCGCCCTAGCACAGATACGCAGTATTTT. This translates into CSARDRPSTDTQYF.

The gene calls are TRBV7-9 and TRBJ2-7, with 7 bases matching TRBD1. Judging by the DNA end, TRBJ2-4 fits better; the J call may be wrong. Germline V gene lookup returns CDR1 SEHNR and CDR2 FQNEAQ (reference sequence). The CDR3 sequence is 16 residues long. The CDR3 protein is CASSSPTDRVKDIQYF. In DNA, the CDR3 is TGTGCCAGCAGCTCCCCAACCGACAGGGTAAAGGACATTCAGTACTTC.

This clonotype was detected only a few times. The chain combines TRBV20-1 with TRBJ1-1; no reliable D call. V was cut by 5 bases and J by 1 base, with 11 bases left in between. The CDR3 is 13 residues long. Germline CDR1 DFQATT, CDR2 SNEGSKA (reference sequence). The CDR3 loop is CSAQDLKNTEAFF. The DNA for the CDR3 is TGCAGTGCTCAAGACCTCAAGAACACTGAAGCTTTCTTT.

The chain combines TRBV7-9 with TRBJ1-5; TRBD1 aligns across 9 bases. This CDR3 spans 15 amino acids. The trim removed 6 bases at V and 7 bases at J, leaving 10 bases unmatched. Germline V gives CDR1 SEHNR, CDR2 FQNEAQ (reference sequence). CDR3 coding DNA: TGTGCCAGCAGATCCGGGACAGGGAAGGGCCAGCCCCAGCATTTT. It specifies CASRSGTGKGQPQHF.

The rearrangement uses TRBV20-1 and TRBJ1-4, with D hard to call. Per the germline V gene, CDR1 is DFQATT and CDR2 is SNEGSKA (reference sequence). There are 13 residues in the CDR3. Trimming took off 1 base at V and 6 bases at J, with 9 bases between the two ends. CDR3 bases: TGCAGTGCTAGAGTTCGGGGATATGAAAAACTGTTTTTT. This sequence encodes CSARVRGYEKLFF.

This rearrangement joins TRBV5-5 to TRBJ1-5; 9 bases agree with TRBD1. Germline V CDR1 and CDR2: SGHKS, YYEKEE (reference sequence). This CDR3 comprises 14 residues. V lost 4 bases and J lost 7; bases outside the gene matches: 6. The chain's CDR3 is CASSLWTGAQPQHF. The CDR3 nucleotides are TGTGCCAGCAGCCTATGGACAGGGGCCCAGCCCCAGCATTTT.

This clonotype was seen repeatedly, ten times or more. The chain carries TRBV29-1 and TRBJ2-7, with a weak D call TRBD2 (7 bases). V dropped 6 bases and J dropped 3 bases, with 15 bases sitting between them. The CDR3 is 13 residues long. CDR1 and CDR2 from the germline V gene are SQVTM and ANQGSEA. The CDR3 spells CSVLGGGVYEQYF. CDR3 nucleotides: TGCAGCGTCCTGGGGGGGGGCGTCTACGAGCAGTACTTC.

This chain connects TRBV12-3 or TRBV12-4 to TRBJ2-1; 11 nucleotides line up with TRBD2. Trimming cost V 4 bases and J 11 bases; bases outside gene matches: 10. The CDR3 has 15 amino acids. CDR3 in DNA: TGTGCCAGCAGTTCAACCGGGACTAGCGGAAGTAAGCAGTTCTTC. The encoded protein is CASSSTGTSGSKQFF.